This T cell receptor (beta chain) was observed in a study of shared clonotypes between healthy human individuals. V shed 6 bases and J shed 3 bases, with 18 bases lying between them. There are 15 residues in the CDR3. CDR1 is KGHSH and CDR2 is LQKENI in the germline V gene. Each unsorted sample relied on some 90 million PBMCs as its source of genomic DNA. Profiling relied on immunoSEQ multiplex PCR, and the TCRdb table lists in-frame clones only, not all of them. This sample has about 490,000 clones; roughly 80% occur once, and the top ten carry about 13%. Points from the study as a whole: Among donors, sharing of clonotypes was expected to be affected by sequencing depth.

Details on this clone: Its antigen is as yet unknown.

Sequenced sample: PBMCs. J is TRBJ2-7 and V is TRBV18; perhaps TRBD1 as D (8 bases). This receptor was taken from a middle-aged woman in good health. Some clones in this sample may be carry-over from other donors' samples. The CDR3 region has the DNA TGTGCCAGCTCGGGAGGGACAGGCATTAACTACGAGCAGTACTTC. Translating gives CASSGGTGINYEQYF. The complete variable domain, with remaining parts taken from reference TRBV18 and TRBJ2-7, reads NAGVMQNPRHLVRRRGQEARLRCSPMKGHSHVYWYRQLPEEGLKFMVYLQKENIIDESGMPKERFSAEFPKEGPSILRIQQVVRGDSAAYFCASSGGTGINYEQYFGPGTRLTVT.